The 7 T cell receptor beta chains below come from one sample, sequenced in a study of CD8 T cells in ankylosing spondylitis. TCRdb itself ran the 5' RACE reads through MiXCR, one entry per CDR3 protein. The sample lists approximately 540,000 distinct CDR3 sequences, roughly an eighth occurring once. These receptors have no identified antigens. General observations from the study: Eight highly homologous variants formed a TCR beta motif that appeared characteristic of ankylosing spondylitis blood.

The sample was blood, either unsorted or a sorted T cell fraction (not recorded which). These receptor sequences come from a male donor with ankylosing spondylitis.

This clonotype was found many times. The V and J genes are TRBV24-1 and TRBJ2-2; either TRBD1 or TRBD2 may supply D (5 bases each). CDR3 length equals 13 residues. V lost 5 bases to trimming and J lost 6 bases, with 9 bases between them. CDR1 KGHDR and CDR2 SFDVKD come from the germline V gene. DNA for the CDR3: TGTGCCACCAGTGGCTGGGGACCCGGGGAGCTGTTTTTT. This gives the protein CATSGWGPGELFF.

This clonotype has a count of ten or more. The chain recombines TRBV7-9 with TRBJ2-1; D is perhaps TRBD2 (5 bases). Germline-derived CDR1 and CDR2 are SEHNR and FQNEAQ (reference sequence). The ends were cut back, 3 bases at V and 0 bases at J, with 12 bases in the middle. The CDR3 runs 16 residues. The CDR3 protein is CASSFPAGSSYNEQFF. In nucleotides, the CDR3 is TGTGCCAGCAGCTTCCCCGCGGGCAGCTCCTACAATGAGCAGTTCTTC.

This clonotype came up many times. The V call is TRBV12-3 or TRBV12-4, the J call TRBJ1-1, with no clear D. The CDR3 extends over 14 amino acids. Trimming took 6 bases from V and 1 from J, leaving 12 bases between them. The CDR3 DNA is TGTGCCAGCAGCCCCACCGGGCGGAACACTGAAGCTTTCTTT. Its translation: CASSPTGRNTEAFF.

This clonotype was picked up a small number of times. The chain carries TRBV27 and TRBJ1-6, with TRBD1 matching over 7 bases. The V gene end was trimmed by 4 bases and the J gene end by 6 bases; junction bases not matched to a gene: 9. Germline V CDR1 and CDR2: MNHEY, SMNVEV (reference sequence). The CDR3 spans 16 residues. The DNA for the CDR3 is TGTGCCAGCAGTTGGGGAGGGGGCTTCTTTAATTCACCCCTCCACTTT. Protein sequence: CASSWGGGFFNSPLHF.

The chain uses TRBV6-5 and TRBJ1-2; maybe TRBD1 (6 bases). The CDR3 extends over 14 amino acids. CDR1 is MNHEY, CDR2 SVGAGI, per germline. The germline V and J ends were trimmed by 4 bases and 5 bases, with 14 bases remaining between them. For the CDR3, the DNA is TGTGCCAGCAGTTCCCAGGGACAAAATTATGGCTACACCTTC. Translated: CASSSQGQNYGYTF.

This clonotype was picked up many times. The chain uses TRBV29-1 and TRBJ2-1; 12 nucleotides match TRBD2. CDR3 length: 17 amino acids. Unmatched junction bases numbered 15, after V lost 3 bases and J lost 9 bases. Germline V gives CDR1 SQVTM, CDR2 ANQGSEA. This chain's CDR3 is CSVDGTRLAGVGGEQFF. As DNA, the CDR3 is TGCAGCGTTGATGGGACTAGACTAGCGGGAGTAGGAGGTGAGCAGTTCTTC.

This clonotype was recorded a few times. The V gene is TRBV6-1, the J gene TRBJ1-2; D perhaps matches TRBD1 (6 bases). Germline values: CDR1 MNHNS, CDR2 SASEGT. V lost 1 base, J lost 8 bases, and 11 bases lay in between. CDR3 length equals 13 residues. CDR3 bases: TGTGCCAGCAGTGAAGAGGGGGTACGGGGCTACACCTTC. Its protein is CASSEEGVRGYTF.